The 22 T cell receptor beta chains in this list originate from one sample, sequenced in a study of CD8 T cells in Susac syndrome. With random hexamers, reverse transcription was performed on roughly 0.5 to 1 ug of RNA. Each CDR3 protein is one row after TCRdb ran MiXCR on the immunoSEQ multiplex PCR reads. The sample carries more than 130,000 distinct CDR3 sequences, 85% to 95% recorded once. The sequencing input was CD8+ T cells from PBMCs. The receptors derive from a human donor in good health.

This CDR3 is CASSRPETDEQYF. DNA for the CDR3: TGTGCCAGCAGCCGACCCGAGACGGACGAGCAGTACTTC. The V call is TRBV5-4, the J call TRBJ2-7; D gene unclear. V lost 4 bases and J lost 5, with 13 bases in between. The CDR3 contains 13 residues. Germline CDR1 is SGHNT and CDR2 is YYREEE (reference sequence).

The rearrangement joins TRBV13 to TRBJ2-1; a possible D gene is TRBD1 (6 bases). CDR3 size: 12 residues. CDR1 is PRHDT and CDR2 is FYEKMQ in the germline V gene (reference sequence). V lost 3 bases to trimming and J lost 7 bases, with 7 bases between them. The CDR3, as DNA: TGTGCCAGCAGCTTCGGACAGAATGAGCAGTTCTTC. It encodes CASSFGQNEQFF.

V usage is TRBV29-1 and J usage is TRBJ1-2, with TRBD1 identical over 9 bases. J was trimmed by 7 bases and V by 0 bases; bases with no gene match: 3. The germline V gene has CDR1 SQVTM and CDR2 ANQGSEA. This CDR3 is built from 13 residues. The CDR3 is CSVEEQGAGGYTF. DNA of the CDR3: TGCAGCGTTGAAGAACAGGGGGCGGGTGGCTACACCTTC.

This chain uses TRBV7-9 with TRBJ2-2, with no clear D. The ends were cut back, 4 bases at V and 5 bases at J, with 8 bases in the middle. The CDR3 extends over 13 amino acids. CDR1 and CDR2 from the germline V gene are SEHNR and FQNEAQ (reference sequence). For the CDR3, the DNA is TGTGCCAGCAGCTCCCCCTCGACCGGGGAGCTGTTTTTT. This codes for CASSSPSTGELFF.

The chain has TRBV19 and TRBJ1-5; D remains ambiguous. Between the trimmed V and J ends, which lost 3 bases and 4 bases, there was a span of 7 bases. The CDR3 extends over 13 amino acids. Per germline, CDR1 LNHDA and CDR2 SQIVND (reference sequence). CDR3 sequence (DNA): TGTGCCAGTAGTATGGCAACTAATCAGCCCCAGCATTTT. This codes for CASSMATNQPQHF.

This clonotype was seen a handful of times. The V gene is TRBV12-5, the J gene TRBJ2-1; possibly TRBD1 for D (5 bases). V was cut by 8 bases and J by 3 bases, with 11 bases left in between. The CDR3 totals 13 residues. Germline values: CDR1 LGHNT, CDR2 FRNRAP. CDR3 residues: CASSPDSYNEQFF. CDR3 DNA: TGTGCTAGTAGCCCAGACAGCTACAATGAGCAGTTCTTC.

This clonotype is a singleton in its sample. The CDR3: CSVEDTGGGSQFF. CDR3 DNA: TGCAGCGTCGAGGATACAGGGGGCGGCTCTCAGTTCTTC. The genes are TRBV29-1 and TRBJ2-1; 9 bases are a match to TRBD1. Germline-derived CDR1 and CDR2 are SQVTM and ANQGSEA. Trimming cost V 6 bases and J 13 bases; bases outside gene matches: 13. CDR3 length: 13 residues.

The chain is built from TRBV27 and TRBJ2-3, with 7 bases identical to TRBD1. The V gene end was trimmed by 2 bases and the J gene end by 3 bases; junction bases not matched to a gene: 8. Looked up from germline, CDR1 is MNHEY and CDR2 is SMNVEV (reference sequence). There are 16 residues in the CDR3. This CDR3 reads CASSLGTARVTDTQYF. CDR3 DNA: TGTGCCAGCAGTTTAGGGACAGCTCGGGTAACAGATACGCAGTATTTT.

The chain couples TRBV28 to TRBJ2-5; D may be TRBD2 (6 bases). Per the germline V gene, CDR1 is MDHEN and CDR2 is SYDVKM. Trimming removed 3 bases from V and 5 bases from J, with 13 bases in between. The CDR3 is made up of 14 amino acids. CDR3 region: CASSFRRGIETQYF. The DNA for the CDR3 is TGTGCCAGCAGTTTCCGTCGGGGGATTGAGACCCAGTACTTC.

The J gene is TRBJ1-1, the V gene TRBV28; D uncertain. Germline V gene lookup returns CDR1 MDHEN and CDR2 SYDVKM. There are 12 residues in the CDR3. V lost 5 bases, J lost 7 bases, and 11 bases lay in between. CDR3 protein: CASSDPQSEAFF. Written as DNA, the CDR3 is TGTGCCAGCAGTGATCCGCAGAGTGAAGCTTTCTTT.

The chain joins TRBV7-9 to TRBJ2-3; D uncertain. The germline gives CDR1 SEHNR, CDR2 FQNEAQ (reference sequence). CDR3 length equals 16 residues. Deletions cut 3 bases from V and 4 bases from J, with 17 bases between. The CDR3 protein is CASSFYQTAVSDTQYF. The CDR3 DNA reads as TGTGCCAGCAGCTTTTATCAAACAGCTGTTTCAGATACGCAGTATTTT.

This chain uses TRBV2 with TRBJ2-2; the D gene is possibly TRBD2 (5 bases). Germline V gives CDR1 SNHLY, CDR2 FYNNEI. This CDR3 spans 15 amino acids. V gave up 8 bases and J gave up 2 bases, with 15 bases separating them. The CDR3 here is CASYELVSNTGELFF. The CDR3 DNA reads TGTGCCAGCTACGAACTAGTATCCAACACCGGGGAGCTGTTTTTT.

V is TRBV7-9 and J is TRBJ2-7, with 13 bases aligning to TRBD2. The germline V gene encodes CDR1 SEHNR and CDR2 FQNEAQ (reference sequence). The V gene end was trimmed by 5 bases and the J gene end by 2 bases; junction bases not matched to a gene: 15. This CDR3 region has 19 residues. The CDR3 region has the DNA TGTGCCAGCAGCACAACCATTGGACTAGCGGGAGCTCTTCCCTACGAGCAGTACTTC. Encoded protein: CASSTTIGLAGALPYEQYF. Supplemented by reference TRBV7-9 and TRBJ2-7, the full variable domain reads DTGVSQNPRHKITKRGQNVTFRCDPISEHNRLYWYRQTLGQGPEFLTYFQNEAQLEKSRLLSDRFSAERPKGSFSTLEIQRTEQGDSAMYLCASSTTIGLAGALPYEQYFGPGTRLTVT.

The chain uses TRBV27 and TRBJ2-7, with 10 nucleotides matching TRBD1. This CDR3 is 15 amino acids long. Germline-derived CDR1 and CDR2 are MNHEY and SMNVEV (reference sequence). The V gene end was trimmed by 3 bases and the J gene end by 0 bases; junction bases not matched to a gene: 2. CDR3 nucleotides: TGTGCCAGCAGTTTGGGACAGGGGATCTCCTACGAGCAGTACTTC. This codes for CASSLGQGISYEQYF.

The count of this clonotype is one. The CDR3: CASSPGARGDEQYF. CDR3 coding DNA: TGTGCCAGCTCACCCGGCGCGAGGGGGGACGAGCAGTACTTC. V gene TRBV18 combines with J gene TRBJ2-7; D tentatively fits TRBD1 or TRBD2 (6 bases each). CDR3 length equals 14 residues. Trimming took off 3 bases at V and 5 bases at J, with 14 bases between the two ends. CDR1 and CDR2 from the germline V gene are KGHSH and LQKENI.

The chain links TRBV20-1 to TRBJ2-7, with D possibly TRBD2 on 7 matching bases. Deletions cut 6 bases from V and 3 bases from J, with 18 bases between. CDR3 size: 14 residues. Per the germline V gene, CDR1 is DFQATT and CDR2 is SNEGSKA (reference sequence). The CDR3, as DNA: TGCAGTGCCCCAGGGGCGGGAGACCGCTACGAGCAGTACTTC. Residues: CSAPGAGDRYEQYF.

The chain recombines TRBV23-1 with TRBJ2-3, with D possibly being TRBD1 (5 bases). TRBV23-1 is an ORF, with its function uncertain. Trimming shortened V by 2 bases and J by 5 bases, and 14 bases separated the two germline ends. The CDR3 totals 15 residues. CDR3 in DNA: TGCGCCAGCAGTCAAAGAGTTCAGGGTAGAGATACGCAGTATTTT. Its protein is CASSQRVQGRDTQYF.

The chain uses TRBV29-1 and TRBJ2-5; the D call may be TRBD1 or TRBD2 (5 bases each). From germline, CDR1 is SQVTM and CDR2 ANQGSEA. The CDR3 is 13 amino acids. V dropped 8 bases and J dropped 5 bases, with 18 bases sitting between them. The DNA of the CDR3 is TGCAGCTTAGTATACGTTGGGGGTGAGACCCAGTACTTC. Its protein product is CSLVYVGGETQYF.

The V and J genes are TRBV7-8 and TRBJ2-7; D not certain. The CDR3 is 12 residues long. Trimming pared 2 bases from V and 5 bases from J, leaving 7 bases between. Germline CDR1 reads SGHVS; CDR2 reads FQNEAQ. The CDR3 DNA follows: TGTGCCAGCAGCTTAATTGAGGACGAGCAGTACTTC. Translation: CASSLIEDEQYF.

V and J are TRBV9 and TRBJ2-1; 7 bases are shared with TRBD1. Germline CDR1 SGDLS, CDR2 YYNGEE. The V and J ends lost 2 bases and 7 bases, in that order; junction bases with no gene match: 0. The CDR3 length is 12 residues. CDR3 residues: CASSVTGNEQFF. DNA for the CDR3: TGTGCCAGCAGCGTGACAGGGAATGAGCAGTTCTTC.

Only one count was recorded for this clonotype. The CDR3 DNA reads TGTGCCAGCAGTGCATTAACTAGCGGGGTCACGTTTGATACGCAGTATTTT. Residues: CASSALTSGVTFDTQYF. V is TRBV27 and J is TRBJ2-3; 10 bases line up with TRBD2. The CDR3 runs to 17 residues. The germline V gene encodes CDR1 MNHEY and CDR2 SMNVEV (reference sequence). The junction had 14 bases not matched to a gene; V was cut back by 5 bases and J by 6 bases.

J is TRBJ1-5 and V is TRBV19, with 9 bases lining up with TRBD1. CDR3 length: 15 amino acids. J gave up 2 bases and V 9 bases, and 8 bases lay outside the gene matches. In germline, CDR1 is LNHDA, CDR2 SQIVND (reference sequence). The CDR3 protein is CARDPTGGGNQPQHF. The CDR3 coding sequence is TGTGCCAGAGATCCGACAGGGGGAGGCAATCAGCCCCAGCATTTT.